A single sample is the source of the 27 T cell receptor beta chains below, sequenced in a study of identical twins. TCRdb reprocessed the 5' RACE reads with MiXCR, giving one entry per CDR3 protein. The data hold 470,000 or so distinct CDR3 sequences, with approximately 25% observed a single time. These same data were also listed under a study on T cells expressing NK-cell markers.

Source material: CD4+ T cells sorted from blood. The source of these receptors is a woman aged 18-29 years in good health.

V gene TRBV10-2 combines with J gene TRBJ2-7; 10 nucleotides match TRBD2. CDR3 length: 14 amino acids. Germline CDR1 reads WSHSY; CDR2 reads SAAADI. The ends lost 10 bases at V and 3 bases at J; junction bases unmatched: 9. The CDR3 nucleotides read TGCGCCACCCGGATGGCTAGCGGGGGCTACGAGCAGTACTTC. Amino acids: CATRMASGGYEQYF.

The table lists this clonotype with a few counts. CDR3: CASKTEWDTEAFF. CDR3 in DNA: TGCGCCAGCAAAACGGAGTGGGACACTGAAGCTTTCTTT. This rearrangement joins TRBV5-1 to TRBJ1-1; the D is unclear. V gave up 6 bases and J gave up 3 bases, with 12 bases separating them. Germline-derived CDR1 and CDR2 are SGHRS and YFSETQ. The CDR3 runs 13 residues.

This clonotype was detected only a few times. The chain uses TRBV15 and TRBJ1-3; no firm D call. This CDR3 has 12 amino acids. The germline CDR1 and CDR2 sequences are LNHNV and YYDKDF (reference sequence). V lost 1 base and J lost 3, with 1 base in between. Here the CDR3 reads CATSRVGNTIYF. Written as DNA, the CDR3 is TGTGCCACCAGCAGAGTTGGAAACACCATATATTTT.

This chain connects TRBV20-1 to TRBJ2-3; no definite D call. This CDR3 is 14 amino acids long. Trimming removed 2 bases from V and 2 bases from J, with 11 bases in between. Germline V gene data show CDR1 as DFQATT and CDR2 as SNEGSKA (reference sequence). DNA of the CDR3: TGCAGTGCTAGAAATAACCGGTTCACAGATACGCAGTATTTT. The encoded protein is CSARNNRFTDTQYF.

The V gene is TRBV20-1, the J gene TRBJ1-1; the D gene is possibly TRBD1 (6 bases). The CDR3 sequence is 10 residues long. Germline assignment: CDR1 DFQATT and CDR2 SNEGSKA (reference sequence). Trimming pared 2 bases from V and 11 bases from J, leaving 9 bases between. The CDR3 DNA follows: TGCAGTGCTAGAAGGGGGTTTGCTTTCTTT. This translates into CSARRGFAFF.

A few counts support this clonotype. CDR3 sequence (DNA): TGCAGCGCCCTCACCGGGGAGCTGTTTTTT. It specifies CSALTGELFF. The J gene is TRBJ2-2, the V gene TRBV29-1, with D unclear. V was shortened by 7 bases and J by 4 bases, with 4 bases between the two germline ends. The germline CDR1 and CDR2 sequences are SQVTM and ANQGSEA. The CDR3 sequence is 10 residues long.

This clonotype was seen only a few times. This rearrangement joins TRBV6-5 to TRBJ2-5; D perhaps matches TRBD1 (6 bases). Germline V gene data show CDR1 as MNHEY and CDR2 as SVGAGI. The CDR3 extends over 12 amino acids. Trimming left V 7 bases short and J 3 bases short, with 9 bases between. CDR3 DNA: TGTGCCAGCATATCAGGGGAAGAGACCCAGTACTTC. It specifies CASISGEETQYF.

This clonotype has a handful of counts. The chain employs TRBV12-3 or TRBV12-4 and TRBJ2-3; 9 positions match TRBD1. The length of the CDR3 is 15 residues. V lost 3 bases to trimming and J lost 2 bases; unmatched junction nucleotides: 3. CDR3 bases: TGTGCCAGCAGTTTGGAACAGGGGGCCACAGATACGCAGTATTTT. Translating gives CASSLEQGATDTQYF.

The chain combines TRBV12-3 or TRBV12-4 with TRBJ2-3; TRBD2 matches at 11 bases. This CDR3 has 18 residues. V was pared by 6 bases and J by 3 bases, with 14 bases of the junction left unmatched. The DNA of the CDR3 is TGTGCCAGCAGCAGAAATAGCCTAGCGGGAGGTTCTACAGATACGCAGTATTTT. This codes for CASSRNSLAGGSTDTQYF.

The gene calls are TRBV6-2 or TRBV6-3 and TRBJ2-7; D gene unclear. Trimming removed 0 bases from V and 6 bases from J, with 15 bases in between. Per the germline V gene, CDR1 is MNHEY and CDR2 is SVGEGT. This CDR3 comprises 15 residues. CDR3 nucleotide sequence: TGTGCCAGCAGTTACTCGGCCGCGGTGGTAGGCGAGCAGTACTTC. Protein product: CASSYSAAVVGEQYF.

This sequence joins TRBV15 and TRBJ2-7, with D perhaps TRBD2 (5 bases). Germline CDR1 LNHNV, CDR2 YYDKDF (reference sequence). CDR3 length: 14 residues. Trimming shortened V by 6 bases and J by 0 bases, and 12 bases separated the two germline ends. Here the CDR3 reads CATRVGGSSYEQYF. The CDR3 nucleotides are TGTGCCACCAGGGTAGGTGGGAGCTCCTACGAGCAGTACTTC.

DNA for the CDR3: TGTGCCAGCAGCCCTTTAGCGGGAGAATATGGCGGGGAGCTGTTTTTT. Translating gives CASSPLAGEYGGELFF. V and J are TRBV12-3 or TRBV12-4 and TRBJ2-2; 9 nucleotides align to TRBD2. The J segment lost 7 bases and the V segment lost 6 bases, leaving 12 bases of the junction unmatched. This CDR3 contains 16 residues.

The V call is TRBV7-9, the J call TRBJ2-7, with 9 bases fitting TRBD1. V was clipped by 5 bases and J by 5 bases; unmatched bases: 7. Germline V gene lookup returns CDR1 SEHNR and CDR2 FQNEAQ (reference sequence). There are 14 residues in the CDR3. The CDR3 reads CASSRDRVGHEQYF. CDR3 coding DNA: TGTGCCAGCAGCAGGGACAGGGTTGGCCACGAGCAGTACTTC.

The V and J genes are TRBV3-1 and TRBJ2-7; 10 bases fit TRBD1. J gave up 3 bases and V 11 bases, and 16 bases lay outside the gene matches. CDR1 is LGHDT, CDR2 YNNKEL, per germline (reference sequence). The CDR3 length is 16 residues. The CDR3 protein is CACSPGQGRRLYEQYF. The CDR3 DNA reads TGTGCCTGCTCCCCGGGACAGGGGAGGAGACTCTACGAGCAGTACTTC.

In its sample, this clonotype was seen a few times. The chain combines TRBV20-1 with TRBJ2-7; TRBD1 aligns across 10 bases. This CDR3 spans 13 amino acids. The V gene's germline CDR1 is DFQATT and CDR2 SNEGSKA (reference sequence). Losses at the gene ends were 6 bases for V and 5 bases for J; bases not matched to a gene: 7. CDR3 bases: TGCAGTGCGTCCGCCGGGACAGGGGACGAGCAGTACTTC. Amino acid sequence: CSASAGTGDEQYF.

This clonotype was detected a few times. The rearrangement joins TRBV11-2 to TRBJ1-6; no firm D call. The CDR3 contains 17 residues. V gave up 1 base and J gave up 2 bases, with 12 bases separating them. In germline, CDR1 is SGHAT, CDR2 FQNNGV. CDR3 sequence reads: CASSLVNDGTYNSPLHF. CDR3 DNA: TGTGCCAGCAGCTTAGTGAATGACGGGACCTATAATTCACCCCTCCACTTT.

The V call is TRBV7-2, the J call TRBJ2-3; tentatively, D is TRBD1 (5 bases). The CDR3 runs 13 residues. Germline CDR1 and CDR2: SGHTA and FQGNSA. The germline V and J ends were trimmed by 5 bases and 1 base, with 7 bases remaining between them. The CDR3: CASSKGGTDTQYF. DNA of the CDR3: TGTGCCAGCAGCAAAGGGGGCACAGATACGCAGTATTTT.

The CDR3 region is CASSWLGSTYSNQPQHF. CDR3 nucleotides: TGTGCCAGCAGTTGGCTGGGATCTACCTATAGCAATCAGCCCCAGCATTTT. The chain combines TRBV12-3 or TRBV12-4 with TRBJ1-5; D remains unclear. The CDR3 is 17 residues long. Trimming pared 4 bases from V and 0 bases from J, leaving 16 bases between.

Only a few counts were recorded for this clonotype. The J gene is TRBJ1-2, the V gene TRBV19, with no clear D. The V gene's germline CDR1 is LNHDA and CDR2 SQIVND (reference sequence). Trimming took off 7 bases at V and 3 bases at J, with 9 bases between the two ends. The CDR3 spans 12 residues. The CDR3 DNA reads TGTGCCAGTACCCCCGGGGACTATGGCTACACCTTC. Its translation is CASTPGDYGYTF.

V gene TRBV5-6 combines with J gene TRBJ1-1; D perhaps matches TRBD1 (5 bases). V was pared by 5 bases and J by 0 bases, with 8 bases between. In germline, CDR1 is SGHDT, CDR2 YYEEEE. The CDR3 contains 13 residues. CDR3 loop: CASRRQLNTEAFF. The CDR3 nucleotides are TGTGCCAGCAGAAGACAGTTGAACACTGAAGCTTTCTTT.

This chain uses TRBV4-3 with TRBJ1-2; TRBD1 agrees at 8 bases. Germline loops: CDR1 LGHNA, CDR2 YSLEER. The V and J ends lost 4 bases and 1 base, in that order; junction bases with no gene match: 8. The CDR3 is 16 residues long. Here the CDR3 reads CASSREGQGGNYGYTF. The DNA for the CDR3 is TGCGCCAGCAGCCGGGAAGGACAGGGAGGTAACTATGGCTACACCTTC.

The chain recombines TRBV7-9 with TRBJ1-1; the D gene is possibly TRBD1 (5 bases). This CDR3 region has 14 residues. V lost 4 bases and J 1 base, leaving 10 bases between the germline ends. CDR1 and CDR2 from the germline V gene are SEHNR and FQNEAQ (reference sequence). This CDR3 reads CASSSGAPNTEAFF. The CDR3 DNA follows: TGTGCCAGCAGCTCCGGGGCGCCGAACACTGAAGCTTTCTTT.

This clonotype came up a few times. The germline gene is not matched at one end of the junction; a read error may be the cause. The V gene is TRBV5-5, the J gene TRBJ2-3, with D possibly TRBD1 on 5 matching bases. This CDR3 has 12 amino acids. Germline CDR1 reads SGHKS; CDR2 reads YYEKEE (reference sequence). CDR3 amino acids: CASSFRTPSTNF. The DNA for the CDR3 is TGTGCCAGCAGCTTCCGGACACCTTCGACGAATTTT.

The chain joins TRBV2 to TRBJ2-7; 13 bases are a match to TRBD2. V lost 7 bases to trimming and J lost 5 bases; unmatched junction nucleotides: 5. Germline V gene lookup returns CDR1 SNHLY and CDR2 FYNNEI. This CDR3 comprises 14 residues. In DNA form, the CDR3 reads TGTGCCAGCAATGGACTAGCGGGAGCCAACGAGCAGTACTTC. This sequence encodes CASNGLAGANEQYF.

This clonotype was detected only once. The chain joins TRBV9 to TRBJ2-1, with TRBD1 matching over 9 bases. The CDR3 runs to 15 residues. Germline assignment: CDR1 SGDLS and CDR2 YYNGEE. V shed 0 bases and J 6 bases; nucleotides not matched to a gene: 4. The CDR3 region is CASSVVGTGTNEQFF. The CDR3 coding sequence is TGTGCCAGCAGCGTAGTTGGGACAGGGACCAATGAGCAGTTCTTC.

The table lists this clonotype with a few counts. The chain has TRBV5-1 and TRBJ2-1, with D maybe TRBD2 (5 bases). Germline V gives CDR1 SGHRS, CDR2 YFSETQ. The ends were cut back, 1 base at V and 9 bases at J, with 11 bases in the middle. The CDR3 is made up of 13 amino acids. CDR3 sequence reads: CASSLTGVSEQFF. The DNA for the CDR3 is TGCGCCAGCAGCTTGACCGGGGTGAGTGAGCAGTTCTTC.

The chain combines TRBV29-1 with TRBJ1-2; a weak D match, TRBD1 (5 bases). Trimming took 4 bases from V and 5 from J, leaving 11 bases between them. The length of the CDR3 is 12 residues. Germline CDR1 is SQVTM and CDR2 is ANQGSEA. Written as DNA, the CDR3 is TGCAGCGTTGGGGGGGACCAGTATGGCTACACCTTC. The encoded protein is CSVGGDQYGYTF.